This T cell receptor (beta chain) was sequenced in a study of tissue T cells after allogeneic stem cell transplantation. Whole-study results and caveats: Sampling depth was limited, and the cohort was small and clinically varied. Some tissue clones might be persisting host cells; their alloreactivity or antigen specificity was not determined.

J was trimmed by 0 bases and V by 6 bases; bases with no gene match: 2. Germline V gives CDR1 KGHPV, CDR2 FQNQEV (reference sequence). This CDR3 spans 13 amino acids. Concerning this clone: Its specificity is not known. Gene names are mouse gene names. The CDR3 extends 1 residue past the end of the read, so its final part is completed from the germline J gene.

The sample's time point: mouse harvest day 7 after allogeneic transplant. The graft held 10^6 splenic CD5+ T cells and 10^7 T-cell-depleted bone marrow cells. Mice had MHC-mismatched B6 into BALB/c GVHD, sampled day 7 or 14. Repertoires were generated with immunoSEQ multiplex PCR, while TCRdb's copy carries only in-frame clones and drops some. This table has approximately 7,600 clones, over 40% appearing once. This clonotype originated in a female BALB/c mouse given C57BL/6 T cells with graft-versus-host disease after an allogeneic hematopoietic cell transplant. Sequencing was carried out using gut tissue. The V and J genes are TRBV26 and TRBJ2-7; 7 bases map to TRBD1. The CDR3 sequence is CASRRDSSYEQYF. The sequenced CDR3 bases are TGTGCCAGCAGGCGGGACAGCTCCTATGAACAGTAC.